Below, 4 T cell receptor beta chains from the same sample are listed, as sequenced in a study of PD-1 blockade in classical Hodgkin lymphoma. TCRdb keeps only in-frame clones here, not all; method: immunoSEQ multiplex PCR. This sample has approximately 160,000 clones, with approximately 81% found just once. Every one of the patients relapsed after autologous stem cell transplantation (brentuximab vedotin exposure was variable). The source was peripheral blood mononuclear cells (PBMCs), collected before the second cycle of nivolumab. The receptor source for this set is a human donor with classical Hodgkin lymphoma.

This clone was recorded only once. The rearrangement uses TRBV2 and TRBJ1-5; weak D call: TRBD1 (6 bases). The CDR3 extends over 14 amino acids. V gave up 3 bases and J gave up 5 bases, with 11 bases separating them. Germline CDR1 and CDR2: SNHLY and FYNNEI. Here the CDR3 reads CASSEGRGYQPQHF. The CDR3, as DNA: TGTGCCAGCAGTGAGGGAAGGGGGTATCAGCCCCAGCATTTT.

This chain links TRBV7-9 with TRBJ2-1; D may be TRBD1 (8 bases). Trimming removed 4 bases from V and 10 bases from J, with 17 bases in between. The CDR3 is 14 amino acids. Germline assignment: CDR1 SEHNR and CDR2 FQNEAQ (reference sequence). DNA of the CDR3: TGTGCCAGCAGCTCTACAGGGGGGGTGAGAGAGCAGTTCTTC. Protein: CASSSTGGVREQFF.

This clone was seen at least ten times. CDR3: CASSYGPREGEYF. CDR3 coding DNA: TGTGCCAGCAGTTACGGCCCCAGGGAGGGGGAGTACTTC. The chain employs TRBV6-6 and TRBJ2-7; tentative D call: TRBD2 (7 bases). Germline CDR1 MNHNY, CDR2 SVGAGI (reference sequence). The CDR3 is 13 residues long. With 2 bases removed from V and 11 bases from J, the gap between germline ends came to 16 bases.

This chain joins TRBV9 and TRBJ1-2; no definite D call. V lost 3 bases, J lost 1 base, and 7 bases lay in between. Germline CDR1 SGDLS, CDR2 YYNGEE. CDR3 length: 13 amino acids. Written as DNA, the CDR3 is TGTGCCAGCAGCGCCAGAAATAACTATGGCTACACCTTC. This encodes CASSARNNYGYTF.